The TCR beta chain under discussion was sequenced for a study of cytotoxic CD8 clonotypes in ibrutinib-treated CLL. Study-wide results and limits: Before falling back toward baseline at progression, clonality had risen at the time of ibrutinib response.

Germline loops: CDR1 MDHEN, CDR2 SYDVKM. This CDR3 contains 18 residues. The J segment lost 2 bases and the V segment lost 1 base, leaving 8 bases of the junction unmatched. The source of about 2 micrograms of genomic DNA for TCR beta libraries was cryopreserved PBMCs. Assay used: immunoSEQ multiplex PCR; TCRdb lists only in-frame clones, some missing. The sample holds more than 45,000 clones, roughly 83% seen once. Regarding this clone: Its antigen remains unknown.

The rearrangement uses TRBV28 and TRBJ2-1, with 10 bases that match TRBD2. This receptor was taken from a human donor with chronic lymphocytic leukemia. The source was PBMCs, collected after 24 months of ibrutinib treatment. CDR3 in amino acids: CASSLSPASGRTYNEQFF. CDR3 DNA: TGTGCCAGCAGTTTATCCCCTGCTAGCGGGAGAACCTACAATGAGCAGTTCTTC.